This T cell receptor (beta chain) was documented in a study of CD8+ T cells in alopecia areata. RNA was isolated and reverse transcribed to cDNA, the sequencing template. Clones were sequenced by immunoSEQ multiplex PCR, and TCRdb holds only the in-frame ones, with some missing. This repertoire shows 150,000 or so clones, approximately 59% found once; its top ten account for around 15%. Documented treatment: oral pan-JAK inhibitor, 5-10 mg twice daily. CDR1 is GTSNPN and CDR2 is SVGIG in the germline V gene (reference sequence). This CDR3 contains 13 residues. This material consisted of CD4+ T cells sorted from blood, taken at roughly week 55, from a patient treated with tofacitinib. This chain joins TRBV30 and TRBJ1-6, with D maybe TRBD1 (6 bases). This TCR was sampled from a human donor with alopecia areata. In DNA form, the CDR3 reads TGTGCGGGGGGCCACGGGTTAAATTCACCCCTCCACTTT. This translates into CAGGHGLNSPLHF.